The 19 T cell receptor beta chains below all came from one sample that was sequenced in a study of T cells in Graves' hyperthyroidism and ophthalmopathy. The source material, RNA transcripts, was used to amplify TCR beta CDR3 regions. When the TCR CDR3 underwent first-round RT-PCR, the HTBI primer set was used. Via MiXCR, TCRdb re-called the multiplex PCR reads, giving one row per CDR3 protein. This table holds under 450,000 distinct CDR3 sequences, 17% found once. What was sequenced was blood. Receptors originate from a woman aged 25 to 39 with Graves' hyperthyroidism that later progressed to Graves' ophthalmopathy.

The chain joins TRBV12-3 or TRBV12-4 to TRBJ2-3; D not resolved. The CDR3 is 13 residues long. Trimming shortened V by 4 bases and J by 6 bases, and 11 bases separated the two germline ends. The chain's CDR3 is CASSSLPRDTQYF. CDR3 nucleotides: TGTGCCAGCAGTTCACTGCCAAGGGATACGCAGTATTTT.

The sample holds many counts of this clonotype. The chain couples TRBV2 to TRBJ2-3, with 8 bases matching TRBD1. CDR1 is SNHLY and CDR2 is FYNNEI in the germline V gene. V was clipped by 6 bases and J by 6 bases; unmatched bases: 11. The length of the CDR3 is 15 residues. The CDR3 reads CASRLGRGLGDTQYF. DNA for the CDR3: TGTGCCAGCAGACTAGGCAGGGGGCTGGGGGATACGCAGTATTTT.

The table lists this clonotype with a few counts. The gene calls are TRBV24-1 and TRBJ2-5, with 8 bases that match TRBD1. Per the germline V gene, CDR1 is KGHDR and CDR2 is SFDVKD. J was trimmed by 3 bases and V by 7 bases; bases with no gene match: 6. This CDR3 has 14 residues. The CDR3 loop is CATRRGTGEETQYF. The CDR3 region has the DNA TGTGCCACCAGAAGAGGGACAGGAGAAGAGACCCAGTACTTC.

Concerning this clonotype itself: A much larger clone differs from this one at a single base, so this may be a read error. V usage is TRBV2 and J usage is TRBJ2-2; TRBD1 is a possible D gene (6 bases). CDR3 size: 15 residues. Germline V gene lookup returns CDR1 SNHLY and CDR2 FYNNEI. The CDR3 region is CVSSLAGVNTGELFF. The CDR3 nucleotides read TGTGTCAGCAGCTTAGCAGGGGTCAACACCGGGGAGCTGTTTTTT.

This clonotype was detected ten times or more. The chain links TRBV12-3 or TRBV12-4 to TRBJ1-5; D is undetermined. The CDR3 consists of 15 residues. V lost 3 bases, J lost 0 bases, and 9 bases lay in between. The CDR3 DNA sequence: TGTGCCAGCAGTTTGCGGCCCGATAGCAATCAGCCCCAGCATTTT. It specifies CASSLRPDSNQPQHF.

This clonotype appeared many times. The rearrangement joins TRBV2 to TRBJ1-3; 9 bases are shared with TRBD1. CDR3 length: 20 amino acids. Germline values: CDR1 SNHLY, CDR2 FYNNEI. V dropped 10 bases and J dropped 3; count of bases not matched to a gene: 25. CDR3 loop: CATQRRIPGQGKLSGNTIYF. CDR3 in DNA: TGTGCCACTCAACGGAGGATTCCGGGACAGGGCAAATTAAGTGGAAACACCATATATTTT.

This clonotype was counted many times. The V call is TRBV3-1, the J call TRBJ2-5; weak D call: TRBD2 (6 bases). CDR1 is LGHDT, CDR2 YNNKEL, per germline (reference sequence). This CDR3 is built from 15 residues. The ends were cut back, 4 bases at V and 4 bases at J, with 16 bases in the middle. CDR3 in amino acids: CASSLSGSGGETQYF. CDR3 coding DNA: TGTGCCAGCAGCCTTTCCGGGAGCGGTGGAGAGACCCAGTACTTC.

This clonotype was detected many times. J is TRBJ2-3 and V is TRBV28, with D unclear. Per the germline V gene, CDR1 is MDHEN and CDR2 is SYDVKM. Trimming took off 3 bases at V and 10 bases at J, with 14 bases between the two ends. The CDR3 consists of 13 residues. The CDR3, as DNA: TGTGCCAGCAGTTTTAACCCTAAGCTGGCGCAGTATTTT. As protein: CASSFNPKLAQYF.

There are many counts of this clonotype. The CDR3 DNA reads TGCAGTGCTAGAGATGGCCTAGCGGGAGGATACAATGAGCAGTTCTTC. Amino acids: CSARDGLAGGYNEQFF. The chain recombines TRBV20-1 with TRBJ2-1, with 11 bases lining up with TRBD2. This CDR3 has 16 residues. Germline V gene sequence: CDR1 DFQATT, CDR2 SNEGSKA (reference sequence). V lost 0 bases to trimming and J lost 4 bases; unmatched junction nucleotides: 5.

This clonotype was observed a single time. A much larger clone differs by one base, so this may be a read error. The chain couples TRBV28 to TRBJ2-7, with 7 nucleotides matching TRBD1. The CDR3 contains 14 residues. The germline CDR1 and CDR2 sequences are MDHEN and SYDVKM. The J segment lost 4 bases and the V segment lost 4 bases, leaving 7 bases of the junction unmatched. In DNA, the CDR3 is TGTGCCAGCAGTTCAGTGGGACAGCCATACGAGCAGTACTTC. Its translation is CASSSVGQPYEQYF.

Many counts were recorded for this clonotype. The V gene is TRBV2, the J gene TRBJ2-1; 8 bases line up with TRBD1. This CDR3 spans 11 amino acids. V shed 5 bases, J shed 15 bases, and the junction held 6 bases outside the gene matches. Germline CDR1 reads SNHLY; CDR2 reads FYNNEI. The CDR3 loop reads CASSMTGVPFF. As DNA, the CDR3 is TGTGCCAGCAGTATGACAGGGGTTCCGTTCTTC.

This clonotype was detected ten times or more. The genes are TRBV12-3 or TRBV12-4 and TRBJ2-5, with 7 bases aligning to TRBD1. This CDR3 is 15 amino acids long. V shed 6 bases, J shed 5 bases, and the junction held 12 bases outside the gene matches. In DNA, the CDR3 is TGTGCCAGCAGCGAAATATACAGGGGTCGCGAGACCCAGTACTTC. Amino acids: CASSEIYRGRETQYF.

J is TRBJ2-1 and V is TRBV12-3 or TRBV12-4, with 7 bases that match TRBD1. J was trimmed by 6 bases and V by 6 bases; bases with no gene match: 5. The CDR3 loop spans 13 amino acids. CDR3 protein: CASRRGQSNEQFF. Written as DNA, the CDR3 is TGTGCCAGCAGGAGGGGACAGTCCAATGAGCAGTTCTTC.

There are many counts of this clonotype. The V call is TRBV11-3, the J call TRBJ2-2; TRBD2 matches 8 bases. J gave up 3 bases and V 3 bases, and 3 bases lay outside the gene matches. The CDR3 sequence is 15 residues long. The germline V gene encodes CDR1 SGHNT and CDR2 YENEEA. This chain's CDR3 is CASSLTSDYTGELFF. The CDR3 DNA reads TGTGCCAGCAGCTTGACTAGCGATTACACCGGGGAGCTGTTTTTT.

This clonotype was recorded a few times. The chain couples TRBV29-1 to TRBJ2-7; 11 nucleotides agree with TRBD2. CDR1 is SQVTM and CDR2 is ANQGSEA in the germline V gene. CDR3 length equals 18 residues. After removal of 3 bases from V and 2 bases from J, the junction contained 15 bases not matched to a gene. The CDR3 is CSVEWAGTSGTQAYEQYF. The CDR3 DNA is TGCAGCGTTGAGTGGGCCGGGACTAGCGGAACCCAGGCCTACGAGCAGTACTTC.

The V gene is TRBV5-8, the J gene TRBJ1-5; D ambiguous. CDR3 length equals 15 residues. CDR1 is SGHTS, CDR2 YDEGEE, per germline. V lost 4 bases and J 0 bases, leaving 11 bases between the germline ends. The DNA of the CDR3 is TGTGCCAGCAGCCTCCGGACTGATAGCAATCAGCCCCAGCATTTT. The encoded protein is CASSLRTDSNQPQHF.

This chain uses TRBV6-1 with TRBJ2-2; TRBD1 matches 10 bases. This CDR3 spans 14 amino acids. V lost 8 bases and J lost 8; bases outside the gene matches: 8. Germline CDR1 is MNHNS and CDR2 is SASEGT. DNA for the CDR3: TGTGCCAGCGTCCGGACAGGGGGTAGTGGGGAGCTGTTTTTT. Its translation: CASVRTGGSGELFF.

In its sample, this clonotype was seen a few times. This chain uses TRBV3-1 with TRBJ2-7, with a weak D call TRBD1 (6 bases). V gave up 1 base and J gave up 3 bases, with 22 bases separating them. The CDR3 consists of 18 residues. Looked up from germline, CDR1 is LGHDT and CDR2 is YNNKEL (reference sequence). Here the CDR3 reads CASSQVSLRTESRYEQYF. The CDR3 region has the DNA TGTGCCAGCAGCCAAGTTTCCCTACGGACAGAGAGTCGCTACGAGCAGTACTTC.

The V and J genes are TRBV19 and TRBJ1-2, with unresolved D. The CDR3 consists of 12 residues. Germline CDR1 reads LNHDA; CDR2 reads SQIVND (reference sequence). Trimming shortened V by 8 bases and J by 8 bases, and 15 bases separated the two germline ends. Here the CDR3 reads CASRVFSGGYTF. The CDR3 DNA sequence: TGTGCCAGTCGAGTTTTCTCGGGAGGCTACACCTTC.